Listed below are T cell receptor beta chains from one sample, sequenced in a study of cytomegalovirus exposure and HLA in healthy donors. The data were produced by immunoSEQ multiplex PCR, yet TCRdb's version contains in-frame clones alone and is incomplete. The sample contains under 200,000 clones, about 90% of which appear only once. Sequenced material: PBMCs. All receptors derive from a woman aged 25-40 years in good health and CMV-seronegative. Both conserved end residues are part of each CDR3. D genes are given only for firm matches. Only part of the rows carry a size: once, few, many, or a class if the clone is expanded.

j_gene: TRBJ1-2
v_gene: TRBV2
d_gene: TRBD1
abundance: once
CDR3nt: TGTGCCAGCAGTCCAAACCATGACAGGGACACCTTC
CDR3aa: CASSPNHDRDTF

j_gene: TRBJ1-2
v_gene: TRBV19
d_gene: -
abundance: -
CDR3nt: TGTGCCAGTAGTATAGATCACAGGGTGGCTGGCTACACCTTC
CDR3aa: CASSIDHRVAGYTF

j_gene: TRBJ2-7
v_gene: TRBV19
d_gene: -
abundance: few
CDR3nt: TGTGCCAGTAGTGGAAACAGGGATACGAAGCAGTACTTC
CDR3aa: CASSGNRDTKQYF

j_gene: TRBJ2-2
v_gene: TRBV7-8
d_gene: TRBD1
abundance: -
CDR3nt: TGTGCCAGCAGCCCCCGGGACAGGGGGTCCGGGGAGCTGTTTTTT
CDR3aa: CASSPRDRGSGELFF

j_gene: TRBJ2-1
v_gene: TRBV5-6
d_gene: TRBD2
abundance: -
CDR3nt: TGTGCCAGCAGACTAGCGGGGGTTGGTTACAATGAGCAGTTCTTC
CDR3aa: CASRLAGVGYNEQFF

j_gene: TRBJ2-3
v_gene: TRBV15
d_gene: -
abundance: few
CDR3nt: TGTGCCACCAGCTCTAGGGTCGGGGGACCGACAGATACGCAGTATTTT
CDR3aa: CATSSRVGGPTDTQYF

j_gene: TRBJ1-4
v_gene: TRBV28
d_gene: -
abundance: -
CDR3nt: TGTGCCAGCAGCAGGTTACAGGCAACTAATGAAAAACTGTTTTTT
CDR3aa: CASSRLQATNEKLFF

j_gene: TRBJ2-3
v_gene: TRBV2
d_gene: -
abundance: -
CDR3nt: TGTGCCAGCATGGGTAGGAGCACAGATACGCAGTATTTT
CDR3aa: CASMGRSTDTQYF

j_gene: TRBJ2-7
v_gene: TRBV25-1
d_gene: -
abundance: -
CDR3nt: TGTGCCACCGCACAGGGCCGCTACGAGCAGTACTTC
CDR3aa: CATAQGRYEQYF

j_gene: TRBJ2-2
v_gene: TRBV5-1
d_gene: -
abundance: -
CDR3nt: TGCGCCAGCAGCCTGGCGACACACCTGAACACCGGGGAGCTGTTTTTT
CDR3aa: CASSLATHLNTGELFF

j_gene: TRBJ1-5
v_gene: TRBV6-5
d_gene: -
abundance: few
CDR3nt: TGTGCCAGCAGTTACTTGGGAAACAATCAGCCCCAGCATTTT
CDR3aa: CASSYLGNNQPQHF

j_gene: TRBJ2-3
v_gene: TRBV2
d_gene: -
abundance: -
CDR3nt: TGTGCCAGCAGTCCAAGACGATTTCCCCGCGCAGATACGCAGTATTTT
CDR3aa: CASSPRRFPRADTQYF

j_gene: TRBJ1-1
v_gene: TRBV6-5
d_gene: -
abundance: -
CDR3nt: TGTGCCAGCAGTTTTGGGATATGGGCTTTCTTT
CDR3aa: CASSFGIWAFF

j_gene: TRBJ2-7
v_gene: TRBV5-1
d_gene: TRBD1
abundance: -
CDR3nt: TGCGCCAGCAGCTCCGGGACAGGTCACTACGAGCAGTACTTC
CDR3aa: CASSSGTGHYEQYF

j_gene: TRBJ2-7
v_gene: TRBV10-3
d_gene: TRBD2
abundance: -
CDR3nt: TGTGCCATGAGCGGGAGGAACTCGGTCGAGCAGTACTTC
CDR3aa: CAMSGRNSVEQYF

j_gene: TRBJ1-2
v_gene: TRBV5-4
d_gene: -
abundance: -
CDR3nt: TGTGCCAGCAGCTCGGACAGCGGTGTGGGGTTGGATGGCTACACCTTC
CDR3aa: CASSSDSGVGLDGYTF

j_gene: TRBJ2-2
v_gene: TRBV29-1
d_gene: -
abundance: -
CDR3nt: TGCAGCGCCCACGGGGCCGCCGGGGAGCTGTTTTTT
CDR3aa: CSAHGAAGELFF

j_gene: TRBJ2-2
v_gene: TRBV28
d_gene: TRBD1
abundance: -
CDR3nt: TGTGCCAGCAGTACGCCGACAGGGGGCTGGGGCACCGGGGAGCTGTTTTTT
CDR3aa: CASSTPTGGWGTGELFF

j_gene: TRBJ1-4
v_gene: TRBV30
d_gene: TRBD1
abundance: -
CDR3nt: TGTGCCTGGAGTTCCGGACAGGAGGGCGAAAAACTGTTTTTT
CDR3aa: CAWSSGQEGEKLFF

j_gene: TRBJ1-4
v_gene: TRBV28
d_gene: TRBD1
abundance: -
CDR3nt: TGTGCCAGCAGTTTATTTAGGGGGCAAGGTGAAAAACTGTTTTTT
CDR3aa: CASSLFRGQGEKLFF

j_gene: TRBJ1-6
v_gene: TRBV27
d_gene: TRBD1
abundance: -
CDR3nt: TGTGCCAGCTCCGGGACAGGGACTTCACCCCTCCACTTT
CDR3aa: CASSGTGTSPLHF

j_gene: TRBJ1-2
v_gene: TRBV7-2
d_gene: TRBD1
abundance: -
CDR3nt: TGTGCCAGCAGCTTAGCGCTTAGGACAGGGGCCCGCAAATCGTTC
CDR3aa: CASSLALRTGARKSF

j_gene: TRBJ1-1
v_gene: TRBV5-4
d_gene: -
abundance: -
CDR3nt: TGTGCCAGCAGCTTGGAACAGGGAAGGTACGCTGAAGCTTTCTTT
CDR3aa: CASSLEQGRYAEAFF

j_gene: TRBJ1-6
v_gene: TRBV10-3
d_gene: -
abundance: -
CDR3nt: TGTGCCATCAGTGAGTTCGGGGACTCTCCCCTCCACTTT
CDR3aa: CAISEFGDSPLHF

j_gene: TRBJ2-7
v_gene: TRBV7-9
d_gene: TRBD1
abundance: -
CDR3nt: TGTGCCAGCAGCTTAGATGGACAGGCACGCTCCTACGAGCAGTACTTC
CDR3aa: CASSLDGQARSYEQYF

j_gene: TRBJ2-2
v_gene: TRBV7-7
d_gene: -
abundance: few
CDR3nt: TGTGCTAGCAGCTTAGAAGCAACCGGGGAGCTGTTTTTT
CDR3aa: CASSLEATGELFF

j_gene: TRBJ2-1
v_gene: TRBV5-1
d_gene: -
abundance: -
CDR3nt: TGCGCCAGCGCCCTAGGACAGATCAATGAGCAGTTCTTC
CDR3aa: CASALGQINEQFF

j_gene: TRBJ2-7
v_gene: TRBV5-4
d_gene: -
abundance: few
CDR3nt: TGTGCCAGCAGCTCCGCAACGGGTTTCTACGAGCAGTACTTC
CDR3aa: CASSSATGFYEQYF

j_gene: TRBJ1-2
v_gene: TRBV4-1
d_gene: -
abundance: once
CDR3nt: TGCGCCAGCAGCCTATTCACGGAGACAGCTAACTATGGCTACACCTTC
CDR3aa: CASSLFTETANYGYTF

j_gene: TRBJ1-6
v_gene: TRBV9
d_gene: -
abundance: -
CDR3nt: TGTGCCAGCAGCGTAGAGAGGGGCCGCGGGTCACCCCTCCACTTT
CDR3aa: CASSVERGRGSPLHF

j_gene: TRBJ2-7
v_gene: TRBV6-5
d_gene: -
abundance: -
CDR3nt: TGTGCCAGCAGAGGGGGTTATGCGGTAGTGCAGTACTTC
CDR3aa: CASRGGYAVVQYF

j_gene: TRBJ2-7
v_gene: TRBV2
d_gene: -
abundance: -
CDR3nt: TGTGCCAGCAGTTTACAGTCCTACGAGCAGTACTTC
CDR3aa: CASSLQSYEQYF

j_gene: TRBJ2-3
v_gene: TRBV10-3
d_gene: -
abundance: -
CDR3nt: TGTGCCATCGGAAAGGGGGGTACAGATACGCAGTATTTT
CDR3aa: CAIGKGGTDTQYF

j_gene: TRBJ1-1
v_gene: TRBV27
d_gene: -
abundance: -
CDR3nt: TGTGCCAGCAGTTTGACAGCGCGCGCTGAAGCTTTCTTT
CDR3aa: CASSLTARAEAFF

j_gene: TRBJ2-7
v_gene: TRBV30
d_gene: -
abundance: -
CDR3nt: TGTGCCTGGAGTGTAGGGGGCTACGAGCAGTACTTC
CDR3aa: CAWSVGGYEQYF

j_gene: TRBJ2-1
v_gene: TRBV29-1
d_gene: TRBD2
abundance: -
CDR3nt: TGCAGCGTCGACAAGACTAGCGGGAATGAGCAGTTCTTC
CDR3aa: CSVDKTSGNEQFF

j_gene: TRBJ2-1
v_gene: TRBV4-3
d_gene: -
abundance: -
CDR3nt: TGCGCCAGCAGCCAAGCGGCTAGCTCCTACAATGAGCAGTTCTTC
CDR3aa: CASSQAASSYNEQFF

j_gene: TRBJ2-1
v_gene: TRBV9
d_gene: TRBD2
abundance: -
CDR3nt: TGTGCCAGCAGCGTAGAGCGGGGGTCTATATTCCAGAATGAGCAGTTCTTC
CDR3aa: CASSVERGSIFQNEQFF

j_gene: TRBJ1-2
v_gene: TRBV5-4
d_gene: TRBD1
abundance: -
CDR3nt: TGTGCCAGCAGCTCCCGGGACAGCGCCCATGGCTACACCTTC
CDR3aa: CASSSRDSAHGYTF

j_gene: TRBJ1-4
v_gene: TRBV19
d_gene: TRBD1
abundance: -
CDR3nt: TGTGCCAGTAGTAAGACATCGGGACAGGGGAGCGAAAAACTGTTTTTT
CDR3aa: CASSKTSGQGSEKLFF

j_gene: TRBJ2-1
v_gene: TRBV2
d_gene: TRBD2
abundance: once
CDR3nt: TGTGCCAGCAGTTTTGCCCTAGCGGGGGCGAGTAATGAGCAGTTCTTC
CDR3aa: CASSFALAGASNEQFF

j_gene: TRBJ2-5
v_gene: TRBV27
d_gene: -
abundance: once
CDR3nt: TGTGCCAGCAGTTTGCAGTCTTCTCAAGAGACCCAGTACTTC
CDR3aa: CASSLQSSQETQYF